This TCR beta chain was sequenced in a study of cytomegalovirus exposure and HLA in healthy donors. Study findings and constraints: In a later analysis, a missense DCLRE1C variant was linked to TCR beta V- and J-gene trimming. The presence/absence work took it that sequencing depth was about the same across donors.

Note on this clone: As yet, its antigen is unknown.

V lost 3 bases to trimming and J lost 6 bases; unmatched junction nucleotides: 10. The CDR3 extends over 15 amino acids. Germline CDR1 MGHDK, CDR2 SYGVNS. Healthy donors of bone marrow made up the group. The PCR ran on 60 Vbeta and 13 Jbeta primers. Assay: immunoSEQ multiplex PCR; the TCRdb copy retains only in-frame clones and omits some. The sample spans approximately 75,000 clones; the ten largest clones claim about 0.76%. Sequencing was performed on PBMCs. The chain carries TRBV25-1 and TRBJ1-1, with TRBD1 identical over 7 bases. The clonotype originates from a boy aged 5-17 years in good health and CMV-seronegative. The CDR3 loop is CASSENRGLIAEAFF. The CDR3 coding sequence is TGTGCCAGCAGTGAGAACAGGGGATTGATCGCTGAAGCTTTCTTT.